This TCR beta chain was obtained from a study of cytomegalovirus exposure and HLA in healthy donors. Overall study: Findings of an earlier analysis included some 120 million unique TCR beta sequences from 190 million or so T cells. Findings and caveats of the study: In an earlier analysis, productive rearrangement rates for most beta V segments clustered near 90% or 30%. It was confirmed in vitro that a few of the CMV-associated chains were specific for CMV antigens. Among CMV-associated TCR beta chains, most appeared HLA-restricted in a later analysis.

Primers for the PCR totalled 60 Vbeta and 13 Jbeta. Produced via immunoSEQ multiplex PCR; TCRdb's table is partial and in-frame only. The sample includes 80,000 to 100,000 clones. On this clone: Antigen: not known.

The specimen sequenced was PBMCs. This TCR was recovered from a man in his forties or fifties in good health and CMV-seronegative.

CDR3 nucleotides: TGTGCCAGCAGCTTAGCCGCAGCGTCCTACGAGCAGTACTTC. The encoded protein is CASSLAAASYEQYF. This sequence joins TRBV11-2 and TRBJ2-7; no firm D call. Germline CDR1 SGHAT, CDR2 FQNNGV. Between the trimmed V and J ends, which lost 1 base and 1 base, there was a span of 8 bases. This CDR3 has 14 residues.